This TCR beta chain was identified during a study of blood T cell repertoires in COVID-19. From germline, CDR1 is SGHDN and CDR2 FVKESK. V was pared by 4 bases and J by 2 bases, with 9 bases of the junction left unmatched. This CDR3 has 16 amino acids. Sequencing was performed with immunoSEQ multiplex PCR; in TCRdb, only in-frame clones are kept and a portion is missing. The repertoire consists of 30,000 to 45,000 clones, with around 80% occurring once and the leading ten covering 30% to 35%. The clonotype comes from a man aged 60-69 years with acute or convalescent COVID-19. The V and J genes are TRBV14 and TRBJ2-3; 7 bases are a match to TRBD1. Sequencing was done on a sample of peripheral blood. This chain's CDR3 is CASSPRDRTFTDTQYF. The DNA of the CDR3 is TGTGCCAGCAGCCCACGGGACAGAACCTTCACAGATACGCAGTATTTT.